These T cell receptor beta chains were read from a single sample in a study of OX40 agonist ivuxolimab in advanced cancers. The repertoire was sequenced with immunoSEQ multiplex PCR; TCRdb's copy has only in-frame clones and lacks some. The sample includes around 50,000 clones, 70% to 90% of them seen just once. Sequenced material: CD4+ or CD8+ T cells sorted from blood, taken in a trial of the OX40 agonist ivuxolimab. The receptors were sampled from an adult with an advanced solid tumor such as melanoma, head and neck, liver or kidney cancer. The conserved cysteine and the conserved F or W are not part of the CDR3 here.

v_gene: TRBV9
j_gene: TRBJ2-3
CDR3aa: ASSVDGGRVDTQY

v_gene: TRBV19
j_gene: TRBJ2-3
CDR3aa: ASSLEGGPTDTQY

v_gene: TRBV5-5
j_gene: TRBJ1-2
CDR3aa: ASSHGLSGAGLYGYT

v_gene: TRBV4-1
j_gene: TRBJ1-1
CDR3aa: ASSQVQAARTEAF

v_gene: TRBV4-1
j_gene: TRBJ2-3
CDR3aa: ASSQAGQGEYTQY

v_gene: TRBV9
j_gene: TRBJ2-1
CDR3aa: ASSVASALSYNEQF

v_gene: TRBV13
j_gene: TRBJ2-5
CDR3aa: ASSLGRTGSETQY

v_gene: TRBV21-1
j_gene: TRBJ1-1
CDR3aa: ASSKRGLDRLNTEAF

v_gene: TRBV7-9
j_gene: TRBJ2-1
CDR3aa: ASSLGTGLANEQF

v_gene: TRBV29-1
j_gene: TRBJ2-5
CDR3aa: SVGLLGYETQY

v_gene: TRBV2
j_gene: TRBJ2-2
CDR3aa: ASTLLAGWAGELF

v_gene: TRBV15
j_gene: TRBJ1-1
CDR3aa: ATSREGSTGNTEAF

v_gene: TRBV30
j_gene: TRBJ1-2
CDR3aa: AWVGTNYGYT

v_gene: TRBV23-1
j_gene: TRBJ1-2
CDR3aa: ASSQKGQGACGYT

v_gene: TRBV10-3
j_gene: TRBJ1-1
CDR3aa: AISREGTEAF

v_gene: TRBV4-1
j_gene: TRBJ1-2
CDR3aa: ASSQDYPLTVYGYT

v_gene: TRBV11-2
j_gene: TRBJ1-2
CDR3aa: ASSLSGENYGYT

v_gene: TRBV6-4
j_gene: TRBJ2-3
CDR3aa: ASSRDRGFYGRYTDTQY

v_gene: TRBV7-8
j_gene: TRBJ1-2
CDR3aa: ASSLAGQNYGYT

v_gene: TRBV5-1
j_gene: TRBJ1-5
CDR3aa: ASSPDGYSNQPQH

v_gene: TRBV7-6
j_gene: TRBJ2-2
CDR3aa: ASSSGGLAVRTGELF

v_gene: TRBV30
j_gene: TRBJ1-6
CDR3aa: AWGAGTPRSPLH

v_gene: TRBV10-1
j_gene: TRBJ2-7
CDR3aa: ASSESSGAQTYEQY

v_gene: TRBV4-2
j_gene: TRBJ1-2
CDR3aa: ASRPTDANYGYT

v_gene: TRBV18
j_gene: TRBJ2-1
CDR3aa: ASSPLQGGEQF

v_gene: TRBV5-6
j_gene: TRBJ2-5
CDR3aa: ASSWSEETQY

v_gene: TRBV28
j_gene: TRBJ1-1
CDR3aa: ASSEVPTEAF